This T cell receptor (beta chain) was recovered during a study of blood T cell repertoires in COVID-19. Across the whole study: Nucleic acid was either cDNA or gDNA, and it came from T cells, B-cell-depleted T cells, or PBMCs.

This CDR3 spans 16 amino acids. The germline V gene has CDR1 LGHNA and CDR2 YSLEER. With V trimmed by 0 bases and J by 8 bases, 10 bases remained unmatched. In this sample, this clone turned up a few times. Source study methods: Estimation of nucleated cell counts was performed using reference gene primer amplification. Only in-frame clones appear in the TCRdb table, and some are missing; sequencing was by immunoSEQ multiplex PCR. D and trimming come from the DNA, and the V and J calls and clone size come from that table. This sample has about 150,000 clones, with over 70% found just once. Sequenced material: peripheral blood. V and J are TRBV4-3 and TRBJ2-3; the match to TRBD2 covers 8 bases. The TCR comes from a man in his sixties with acute or convalescent COVID-19. CDR3 loop: CASSQEIGLAGLTQYF. CDR3 nucleotides: TGCGCCAGCAGCCAAGAGATTGGTCTAGCGGGTCTTACGCAGTATTTT.